This TCR beta chain appears in the sequencing data of a study of cytomegalovirus exposure and HLA in healthy donors. General observations from the study: Rare TCR sequences dominated, though some public TCRs recurred in many donors. Across all donors, roughly uniform sequencing depth was an assumption of the presence/absence analyses.

The CDR3 sequence is 17 residues long. The PCR ran on 60 Vbeta and 13 Jbeta primers. Sequencing was performed with immunoSEQ multiplex PCR; in TCRdb, only in-frame clones are kept and a portion is missing. Of tens of thousands of clones listed, roughly 77% are singletons. As to this clone: As yet, its antigen is unknown.

This sequence originates from a man aged 35 to 55 in good health and CMV-seronegative. The specimen sequenced was PBMCs. This chain uses TRBV21-1 with TRBJ2-7; the table's D gene call, TRBD2, was not cross checked with the DNA. TRBV21-1 has pseudogene status. The CDR3 sequence is CASSKGGKAGGSYEQYF. The CDR3 DNA reads as TGTGCCAGCAGCAAAGGTGGGAAAGCCGGGGGCTCCTACGAGCAGTACTTC.